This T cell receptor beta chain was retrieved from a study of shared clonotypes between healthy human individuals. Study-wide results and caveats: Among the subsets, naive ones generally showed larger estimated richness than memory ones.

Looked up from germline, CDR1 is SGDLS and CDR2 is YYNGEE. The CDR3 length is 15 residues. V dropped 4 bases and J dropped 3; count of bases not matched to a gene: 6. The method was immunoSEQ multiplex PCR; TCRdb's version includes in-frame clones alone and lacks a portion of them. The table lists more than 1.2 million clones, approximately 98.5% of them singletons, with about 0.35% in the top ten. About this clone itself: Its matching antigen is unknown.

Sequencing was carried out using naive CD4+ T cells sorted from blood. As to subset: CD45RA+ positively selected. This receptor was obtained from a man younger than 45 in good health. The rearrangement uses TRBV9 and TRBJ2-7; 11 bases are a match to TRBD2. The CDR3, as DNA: TGTGCCAGCAGCCCGACTAGCGGGACCGTCTACGAGCAGTACTTC. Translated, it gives CASSPTSGTVYEQYF. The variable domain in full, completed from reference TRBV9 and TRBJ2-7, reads DSGVTQTPKHLITATGQRVTLRCSPRSGDLSVYWYQQSLDQGLQFLIQYYNGEERAKGNILERFSAQQFPDLHSELNLSSLELGDSALYFCASSPTSGTVYEQYFGPGTRLTVT.